The 31 T cell receptor beta chains below come from one sample, sequenced in a study of T cell changes during pregnancy in multiple sclerosis. The assay was immunoSEQ multiplex PCR, and TCRdb's table has in-frame clones only and misses some. The sample gives approximately 38,000 clones, more than 85% of which show up once; more than 5% is in the top ten. The material was CD8+ T cells from peripheral blood mononuclear cells, obtained in the third trimester of pregnancy. These receptor sequences come from a female donor with multiple sclerosis, enrolled in a pregnancy study.

V and J are TRBV15 and TRBJ2-4; 11 bases align to TRBD2. This CDR3 contains 15 residues. V gave up 1 base and J gave up 8 bases; unmatched junction bases: 4. CDR1 and CDR2 (germline): LNHNV, YYDKDF (reference sequence). Here the CDR3 reads CATSRVAGGPDIQYF. CDR3 coding DNA: TGTGCCACCAGCAGAGTAGCGGGAGGGCCGGACATTCAGTACTTC.

V gene TRBV7-8 combines with J gene TRBJ2-1, with 8 bases aligning to TRBD2. In germline, CDR1 is SGHVS, CDR2 FQNEAQ. Trimming took 3 bases from V and 8 from J; bases not matched to a gene: 12. This CDR3 contains 16 residues. This CDR3 reads CASSLFIGGRSDEQFF. For the CDR3, the DNA is TGTGCCAGCAGCTTGTTTATCGGCGGGAGGTCGGATGAGCAGTTCTTC.

Note on this clone: Germline is not matched at one junction end, which may reflect a read error. The chain recombines TRBV7-7 with TRBJ2-7; 11 positions match TRBD2. In germline, CDR1 is SSHAT, CDR2 FNYEAQ (reference sequence). The CDR3 has 21 residues. DNA of the CDR3: TGTGCTAGCAGCTTCTTAATACGGGGACAGAACAGACTAGCGGGACCCTACGAGCAGTACTTC. Translating gives CASSFLIRGQNRLAGPYEQYF. Variable domain in full (rest from reference TRBV7-7 and TRBJ2-7): GAGVSQSPRYKVTKRGQDVTLRCDPISSHATLYWYQQALGQGPEFLTYFNYEAQPDKSGLPSDRFSAERPEGSISTLTIQRTEQRDSAMYRCASSFLIRGQNRLAGPYEQYFGPGTRLTVT.

In its sample, this clone is medium-sized. The chain uses TRBV4-3 and TRBJ2-5; 15 nucleotides line up with TRBD2. V was clipped by 0 bases and J by 10 bases; unmatched bases: 9. This CDR3 region has 17 residues. Germline V gene data show CDR1 as LGHNA and CDR2 as YSLEER. This CDR3 reads CASSQDPGLAGGQIQYF. The DNA of the CDR3 is TGCGCCAGCAGCCAAGATCCGGGACTAGCGGGAGGCCAGATCCAGTACTTC.

The chain is built from TRBV10-3 and TRBJ2-7; D ambiguous. Germline CDR1 is ENHRY and CDR2 is SYGVKD. Between the trimmed V and J ends, which lost 6 bases and 3 bases, there was a span of 6 bases. This CDR3 is built from 11 residues. The CDR3 here is CAIRSGYEQYF. CDR3 sequence (DNA): TGTGCCATCAGGTCAGGCTACGAGCAGTACTTC.

This chain uses TRBV4-3 with TRBJ2-1; perhaps TRBD2 as D (6 bases). V was cut by 3 bases and J by 7 bases, with 10 bases left in between. The germline CDR1 and CDR2 sequences are LGHNA and YSLEER. This CDR3 region has 13 residues. As DNA, the CDR3 is TGCGCCAGCAGCCAGGGCGGGGAGAATGAGCAGTTCTTC. This translates into CASSQGGENEQFF.

This clone has a single count. The chain couples TRBV9 to TRBJ2-1; 9 bases are a match to TRBD2. The CDR3 loop spans 15 amino acids. V was pared by 2 bases and J by 8 bases, with 8 bases of the junction left unmatched. Germline V CDR1 and CDR2: SGDLS, YYNGEE. The CDR3 coding sequence is TGTGCCAGCAGCGTCTACCTAGCGGGATTGGATGAGCAGTTCTTC. Translation: CASSVYLAGLDEQFF.

The chain has TRBV28 and TRBJ1-1; 7 bases align to TRBD1. V was clipped by 6 bases and J by 5 bases; unmatched bases: 6. Germline lookup yields CDR1 MDHEN and CDR2 SYDVKM. The CDR3 is 13 residues long. CDR3 bases: TGTGCCAGCAGACCAGGGGGTGGGACTGAAGCTTTCTTT. Residues: CASRPGGGTEAFF. The entire variable domain, with the rest obtained from reference TRBV28 and TRBJ1-1, is as follows: DVKVTQSSRYLVKRTGEKVFLECVQDMDHENMFWYRQDPGLGLRLIYFSYDVKMKEKGDIPEGYSVSREKKERFSLILESASTNQTSMYLCASRPGGGTEAFFGQGTRLTVV.

The V call is TRBV4-3, the J call TRBJ2-7, with D perhaps TRBD2 (6 bases). In germline, CDR1 is LGHNA, CDR2 YSLEER. Between the trimmed V and J ends, which lost 1 base and 3 bases, there was a span of 10 bases. CDR3 length equals 14 residues. CDR3 DNA sequence: TGCGCCAGCAGCCAAGGAGGTAGCGGCTACGAGCAGTACTTC. Translating it yields CASSQGGSGYEQYF.

V and J are TRBV7-2 and TRBJ2-5, with a weak D call TRBD2 (5 bases). CDR1 SGHTA and CDR2 FQGNSA come from the germline V gene. Trimming took 3 bases from V and 1 from J, leaving 12 bases between them. There are 15 residues in the CDR3. CDR3 bases: TGTGCCAGCAGCTTCCTAGTGGGGAGCCAAGAGACCCAGTACTTC. It is translated as CASSFLVGSQETQYF.

The CDR3 nucleotides are TGTGCCAGCAGCCAAGACGGGAGTTGGGATACGCAGTATTTT. This translates into CASSQDGSWDTQYF. V gene TRBV14 combines with J gene TRBJ2-3; possibly TRBD2 for D (6 bases). V lost 0 bases to trimming and J lost 6 bases, with 10 bases between them. CDR1 is SGHDN and CDR2 is FVKESK in the germline V gene. The CDR3 covers 14 residues. The full variable domain, completed using reference TRBV14 and TRBJ2-3, is EAGVTQFPSHSVIEKGQTVTLRCDPISGHDNLYWYRRVMGKEIKFLLHFVKESKQDESGMPNNRFLAERTGGTYSTLKVQPAELEDSGVYFCASSQDGSWDTQYFGPGTRLTVL.

This clone was found a few times. The CDR3 DNA reads as TGTGCCAGCAGCCCCAAGGGGCAGACTGAAGCTTTCTTT. Translated, it gives CASSPKGQTEAFF. The V gene is TRBV7-9, the J gene TRBJ1-1; TRBD1 is a possible D gene (5 bases). This CDR3 spans 13 amino acids. Germline CDR1 and CDR2: SEHNR and FQNEAQ (reference sequence). V lost 5 bases and J 5 bases, leaving 12 bases between the germline ends.

The chain combines TRBV19 with TRBJ2-5, with 8 bases lining up with TRBD1. The ends lost 5 bases at V and 5 bases at J; junction bases unmatched: 7. Germline V gene sequence: CDR1 LNHDA, CDR2 SQIVND (reference sequence). The CDR3 has 14 residues. The CDR3, as DNA: TGTGCCAGTAGTGGACAGGGTAGGGAGGAGACCCAGTACTTC. Residues: CASSGQGREETQYF.

The rearrangement uses TRBV30 and TRBJ2-3; D call uncertain. V lost 2 bases and J 6 bases, leaving 18 bases between the germline ends. The CDR3 has 15 amino acids. Germline lookup yields CDR1 GTSNPN and CDR2 SVGIG (reference sequence). DNA for the CDR3: TGTGCCTGGAGTACATCCCCCCCCGGGTGGGATACGCAGTATTTT. Protein: CAWSTSPPGWDTQYF.

This rearrangement joins TRBV13 to TRBJ2-2, with 7 bases fitting TRBD1. The germline V gene has CDR1 PRHDT and CDR2 FYEKMQ (reference sequence). The CDR3 has 14 residues. V lost 3 bases to trimming and J lost 4 bases; unmatched junction nucleotides: 2. The CDR3 DNA reads TGTGCCAGCAGCTTCCCAGGGGGCACCGGGGAGCTGTTTTTT. Its protein product is CASSFPGGTGELFF.

The chain is built from TRBV25-1 and TRBJ2-1; 7 bases match TRBD1. The CDR3 consists of 18 residues. V dropped 2 bases and J dropped 0; count of bases not matched to a gene: 10. Per germline, CDR1 MGHDK and CDR2 SYGVNS. The CDR3 reads CASSEVAGGSSSYNEQFF. DNA for the CDR3: TGTGCCAGCAGTGAAGTGGCAGGGGGATCTAGCTCCTACAATGAGCAGTTCTTC.

The chain joins TRBV7-2 to TRBJ2-3, with 11 nucleotides matching TRBD2. V trimming: 6 bases; J trimming: 0 bases; junction bases outside the gene matches: 8. Germline V gives CDR1 SGHTA, CDR2 FQGNSA. The CDR3 has 17 residues. CDR3 nucleotides: TGTGCCAGCAGTCCAATAGCGGGAGGGCCAAGCACAGATACGCAGTATTTT. It translates to CASSPIAGGPSTDTQYF.

The V gene is TRBV9, the J gene TRBJ2-7, with TRBD1 as a possible D gene (5 bases). This CDR3 contains 13 residues. Germline V gives CDR1 SGDLS, CDR2 YYNGEE. V shed 4 bases and J shed 3 bases, with 11 bases lying between them. CDR3 sequence: CASSQDNYYEQYF. The CDR3 DNA follows: TGTGCCAGCAGCCAGGACAACTACTACGAGCAGTACTTC.

This chain joins TRBV7-9 and TRBJ2-1; 7 bases are a match to TRBD2. The ends lost 1 base at V and 8 bases at J; junction bases unmatched: 17. The CDR3 sequence is 18 residues long. CDR1 and CDR2 (germline): SEHNR, FQNEAQ (reference sequence). CDR3 in amino acids: CASSLELAAEGRDHEQFF. Written as DNA, the CDR3 is TGTGCCAGCAGCTTAGAGCTAGCGGCCGAAGGCCGGGACCATGAGCAGTTCTTC.

In this sample, this clone turned up once. The rearrangement uses TRBV4-3 and TRBJ1-1; the D is unclear. Per the germline V gene, CDR1 is LGHNA and CDR2 is YSLEER. The CDR3 is 17 residues long. Trimming took off 3 bases at V and 1 base at J, with 18 bases between the two ends. The CDR3 DNA reads TGCGCCAGCAGCCATCGGGTCAGTCCCTACGGGAACACTGAAGCTTTCTTT. Protein: CASSHRVSPYGNTEAFF.

This chain uses TRBV19 with TRBJ2-7; 7 bases agree with TRBD1. The CDR3 consists of 13 residues. Germline CDR1 is LNHDA and CDR2 is SQIVND (reference sequence). The ends lost 5 bases at V and 7 bases at J; junction bases unmatched: 8. The CDR3 region has the DNA TGTGCCAGTAGTGTCAGACAGGGAAGAGAGCAGTACTTC. Amino acids: CASSVRQGREQYF.

This clone has just a few counts. The chain combines TRBV30 with TRBJ1-2; D perhaps matches TRBD1 (6 bases). The CDR3 is 10 amino acids. Trimming took off 8 bases at V and 4 bases at J, with 8 bases between the two ends. Germline V lookup: CDR1 GTSNPN, CDR2 SVGIG (reference sequence). Here the CDR3 reads CAAQGYGYTF. Here the CDR3 DNA reads TGTGCCGCACAGGGCTATGGCTACACCTTC.

The chain's CDR3 is CSVGGLALTNEQFF. The CDR3 nucleotides read TGCAGCGTGGGGGGACTAGCGCTTACAAATGAGCAGTTCTTC. This chain links TRBV29-1 with TRBJ2-1, with 10 positions matching TRBD2. The V gene's germline CDR1 is SQVTM and CDR2 ANQGSEA. The CDR3 is 14 amino acids. Losses at the gene ends were 6 bases for V and 7 bases for J; bases not matched to a gene: 9.

The J gene is TRBJ2-7, the V gene TRBV6-1; 7 positions agree with TRBD1. Germline lookup yields CDR1 MNHNS and CDR2 SASEGT. This CDR3 is 15 amino acids long. J was trimmed by 5 bases and V by 0 bases; bases with no gene match: 7. CDR3 bases: TGTGCCAGCAGTGAAGCCGCGACAGGGAGCGACGAGCAGTACTTC. This sequence encodes CASSEAATGSDEQYF.

CDR3 loop: CASSFTGILNEQFF. In DNA, the CDR3 is TGTGCCAGCAGCTTTACAGGGATTTTAAATGAGCAGTTCTTC. The rearrangement links TRBV7-2 to TRBJ2-1, with a weak D call TRBD1 (6 bases). The CDR3 covers 14 residues. In germline, CDR1 is SGHTA, CDR2 FQGNSA. Trimming cost V 3 bases and J 7 bases, with 13 bases left between them.

V and J are TRBV6-5 and TRBJ1-6; possible D gene TRBD1, 5 bases. This CDR3 has 16 amino acids. Deletions cut 0 bases from V and 4 bases from J, with 10 bases between. CDR1 and CDR2 (germline): MNHEY, SVGAGI. The CDR3 nucleotides are TGTGCCAGCAGTTACTCGGGGGGGGGTTATAATTCACCCCTCCACTTT. This codes for CASSYSGGGYNSPLHF.

This chain joins TRBV4-1 and TRBJ1-2; D perhaps matches TRBD1 (5 bases). Trimming pared 4 bases from V and 1 base from J, leaving 10 bases between. The CDR3 is 14 residues long. The germline V gene encodes CDR1 MGHRA and CDR2 YSYEKL. The CDR3 protein is CASSPGLDNYGYTF. CDR3 sequence (DNA): TGCGCCAGCAGCCCAGGGTTGGATAACTATGGCTACACCTTC.

V usage is TRBV4-3 and J usage is TRBJ1-4; TRBD1 agrees at 7 bases. CDR3 length: 15 amino acids. Germline V gives CDR1 LGHNA, CDR2 YSLEER. Trimming took 0 bases from V and 7 from J; bases not matched to a gene: 5. The CDR3 DNA reads TGCGCCAGCAGCCAAGACAGGGGGTCGGCTGAAAAACTGTTTTTT. As protein: CASSQDRGSAEKLFF.

This chain links TRBV6-5 with TRBJ2-1, with 7 bases identical to TRBD2. CDR1 and CDR2 from the germline V gene are MNHEY and SVGAGI. Unmatched junction bases numbered 15, after V lost 4 bases and J lost 15 bases. CDR3 length equals 14 residues. The CDR3 DNA sequence: TGTGCCAGCAGTTGGGACTACACGGGGAATCCCGGGTTCTTC. Its translation is CASSWDYTGNPGFF.

The CDR3 DNA sequence: TGTGCCAGCAGTTACAAGGGGGTTGGCACTGAAGCTTTCTTT. This translates into CASSYKGVGTEAFF. The chain combines TRBV6-5 with TRBJ1-1; perhaps TRBD1 as D (6 bases). The V end was cut by 2 bases, the J end by 4 bases, with 11 bases between. CDR1 is MNHEY, CDR2 SVGAGI, per germline. The CDR3 loop spans 14 amino acids.

This clone was counted a few times. The chain uses TRBV7-2 and TRBJ1-3; no reliable D call. The length of the CDR3 is 14 residues. From germline, CDR1 is SGHTA and CDR2 FQGNSA. Trimming removed 7 bases at V and 0 bases at J, with 10 bases between. The CDR3 sequence is CASTARVSGNTIYF. The CDR3 DNA is TGTGCCAGCACCGCGAGGGTCTCTGGAAACACCATATATTTT.